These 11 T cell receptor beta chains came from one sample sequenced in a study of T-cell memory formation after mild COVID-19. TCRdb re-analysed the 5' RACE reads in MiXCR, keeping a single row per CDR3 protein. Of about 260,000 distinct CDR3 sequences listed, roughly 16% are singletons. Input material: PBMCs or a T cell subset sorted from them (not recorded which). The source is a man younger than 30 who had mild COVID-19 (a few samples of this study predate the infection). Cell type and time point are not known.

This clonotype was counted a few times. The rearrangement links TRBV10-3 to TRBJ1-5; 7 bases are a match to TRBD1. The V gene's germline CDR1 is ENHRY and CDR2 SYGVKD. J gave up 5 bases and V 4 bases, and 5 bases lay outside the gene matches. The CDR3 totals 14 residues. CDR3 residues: CAISAQGDDQPQHF. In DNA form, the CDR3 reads TGTGCCATCAGTGCCCAGGGGGATGATCAGCCCCAGCATTTT.

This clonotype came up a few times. The CDR3 nucleotides are TGTGCCAGCAGCTCGCTAGCGGGGGCCCGCACAGATACGCAGTATTTT. Translation gives CASSSLAGARTDTQYF. The chain has TRBV7-2 and TRBJ2-3; 10 bases are a match to TRBD2. CDR1 SGHTA and CDR2 FQGNSA come from the germline V gene. Losses at the gene ends were 4 bases for V and 1 base for J; bases not matched to a gene: 5. The CDR3 is 16 amino acids.

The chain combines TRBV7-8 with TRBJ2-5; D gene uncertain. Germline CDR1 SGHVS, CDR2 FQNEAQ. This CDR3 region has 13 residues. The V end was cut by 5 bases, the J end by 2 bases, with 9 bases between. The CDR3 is CASSAAPQETQYF. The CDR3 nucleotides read TGTGCCAGCAGCGCCGCTCCTCAAGAGACCCAGTACTTC.

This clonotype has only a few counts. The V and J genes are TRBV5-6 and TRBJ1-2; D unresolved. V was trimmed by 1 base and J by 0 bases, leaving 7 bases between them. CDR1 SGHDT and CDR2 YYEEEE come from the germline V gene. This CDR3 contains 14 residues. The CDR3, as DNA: TGTGCCAGCAGCTTGAGTGGGGCTAACTATGGCTACACCTTC. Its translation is CASSLSGANYGYTF.

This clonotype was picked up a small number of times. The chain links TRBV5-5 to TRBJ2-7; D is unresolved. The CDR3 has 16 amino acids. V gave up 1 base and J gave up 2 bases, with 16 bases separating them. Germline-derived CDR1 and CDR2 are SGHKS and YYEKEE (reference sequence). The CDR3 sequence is CASSLISWTVTYEQYF. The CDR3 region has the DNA TGTGCCAGCAGCTTGATTTCCTGGACGGTGACCTACGAGCAGTACTTC.

The CDR3 sequence is CASSRGDREANVLTF. DNA for the CDR3: TGTGCCAGCAGCCGAGGGGATCGCGAGGCCAACGTCCTGACTTTC. This rearrangement joins TRBV12-3 or TRBV12-4 to TRBJ2-6; D tentatively reads TRBD1 or TRBD2 (5 bases each). There are 15 residues in the CDR3. V was trimmed by 6 bases and J by 6 bases, leaving 15 bases between them.

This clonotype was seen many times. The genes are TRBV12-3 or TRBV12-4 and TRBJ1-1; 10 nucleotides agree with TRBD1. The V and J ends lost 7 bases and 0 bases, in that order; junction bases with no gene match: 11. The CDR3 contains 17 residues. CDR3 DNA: TGTGCCAGCACCCGAGGGGGGACAGGGGCGATGAACACTGAAGCTTTCTTT. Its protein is CASTRGGTGAMNTEAFF.

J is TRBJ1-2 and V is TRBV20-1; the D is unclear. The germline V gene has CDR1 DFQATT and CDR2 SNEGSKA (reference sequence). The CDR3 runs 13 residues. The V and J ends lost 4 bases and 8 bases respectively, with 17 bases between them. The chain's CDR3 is CSAKFGRETGYTF. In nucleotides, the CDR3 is TGCAGTGCTAAGTTCGGGCGGGAGACGGGCTACACCTTC.

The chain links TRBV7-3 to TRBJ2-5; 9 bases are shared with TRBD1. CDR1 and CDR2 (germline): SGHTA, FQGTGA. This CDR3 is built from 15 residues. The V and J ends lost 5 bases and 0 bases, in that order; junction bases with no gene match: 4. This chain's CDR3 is CASSPGDRDQETQYF. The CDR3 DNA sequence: TGTGCCAGCAGCCCTGGGGACAGGGACCAAGAGACCCAGTACTTC. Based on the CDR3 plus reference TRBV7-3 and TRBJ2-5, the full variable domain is GAGVSQTPSNKVTEKGKYVELRCDPISGHTALYWYRQSLGQGPEFLIYFQGTGAADDSGLPNDRFFAVRPEGSVSTLKIQRTERGDSAVYLCASSPGDRDQETQYFGPGTRLLVL.

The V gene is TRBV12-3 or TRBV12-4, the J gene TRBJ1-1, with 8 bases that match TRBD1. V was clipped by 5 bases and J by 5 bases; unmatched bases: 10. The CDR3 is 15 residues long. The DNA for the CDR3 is TGTGCCAGCAGTCCATTGACAGGGGAAGGGACTGAAGCTTTCTTT. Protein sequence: CASSPLTGEGTEAFF.

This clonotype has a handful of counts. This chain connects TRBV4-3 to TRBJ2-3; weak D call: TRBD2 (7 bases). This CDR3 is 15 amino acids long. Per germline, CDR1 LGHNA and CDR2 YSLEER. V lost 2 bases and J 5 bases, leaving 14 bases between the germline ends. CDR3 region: CASSQTRGAGDTQYF. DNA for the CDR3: TGCGCCAGCAGCCAAACCCGGGGGGCGGGAGATACGCAGTATTTT.